One and the same sample provided the 18 T cell receptor beta chains below, sequenced in a study of blood T cell repertoires in COVID-19. Generated by immunoSEQ multiplex PCR, the TCRdb table keeps only in-frame clones and is missing some. This table has under 200,000 clones, over 80% appearing once. Sequencing used peripheral blood. The receptor source for this set is a woman in her sixties or seventies with COVID-19, enrolled during active disease.

The sample holds one count of this clone. V and J are TRBV6-5 and TRBJ1-1; unclear D gene. Between the trimmed V and J ends, which lost 7 bases and 5 bases, there was a span of 14 bases. Germline-derived CDR1 and CDR2 are MNHEY and SVGAGI. The CDR3 covers 13 residues. The CDR3 nucleotides are TGTGCCAGCAAGTATTCGGGCGGGACTGAAGCTTTCTTT. Its protein is CASKYSGGTEAFF.

The sample holds one count of this clone. This chain links TRBV30 with TRBJ1-1; 7 nucleotides match TRBD1. V was pared by 4 bases and J by 1 base, with 3 bases of the junction left unmatched. This CDR3 has 13 amino acids. The germline V gene encodes CDR1 GTSNPN and CDR2 SVGIG (reference sequence). The CDR3, as DNA: TGTGCCTGGACACGACAGGGGAACACTGAAGCTTTCTTT. Amino acids: CAWTRQGNTEAFF.

The chain uses TRBV19 and TRBJ2-7; D is possibly TRBD2 (6 bases). Per the germline V gene, CDR1 is LNHDA and CDR2 is SQIVND (reference sequence). The CDR3 runs 14 residues. Trimming removed 2 bases at V and 4 bases at J, with 12 bases between. The CDR3 sequence is CASSIQEGPYEQYF. CDR3 sequence (DNA): TGTGCCAGTAGTATACAGGAGGGGCCTTACGAGCAGTACTTC.

This clone turned up a few times. The chain is built from TRBV7-8 and TRBJ2-3; a weak D match, TRBD2 (6 bases). This CDR3 has 13 residues. V lost 4 bases and J 6 bases, leaving 11 bases between the germline ends. Germline V CDR1 and CDR2: SGHVS, FQNEAQ. The CDR3 here is CASSWDWRDTQYF. The CDR3 coding sequence is TGTGCCAGCAGCTGGGACTGGCGGGATACGCAGTATTTT.

The chain joins TRBV18 to TRBJ2-7, with TRBD1 identical over 9 bases. With 4 bases clipped from V and 6 bases from J, the junction kept 7 bases outside the gene matches. The V gene's germline CDR1 is KGHSH and CDR2 LQKENI. The CDR3 totals 14 residues. The CDR3 reads CASSLGTGWGEQYV. The CDR3 nucleotides read TGTGCCAGCTCACTTGGGACAGGGTGGGGCGAGCAGTACGTC.

This clone appeared a few times. This rearrangement joins TRBV9 to TRBJ2-7; 9 bases are shared with TRBD2. Germline V gives CDR1 SGDLS, CDR2 YYNGEE. The CDR3 contains 14 residues. V was clipped by 0 bases and J by 3 bases; unmatched bases: 1. For the CDR3, the DNA is TGTGCCAGCAGCGTAGGGACTAGCGACTACGAGCAGTACTTC. Amino acids: CASSVGTSDYEQYF.

J is TRBJ1-5 and V is TRBV4-2; D ambiguous. The V gene's germline CDR1 is LGHNA and CDR2 YNFKEQ. V lost 0 bases and J lost 0, with 15 bases in between. This CDR3 is built from 18 residues. CDR3 residues: CASSQDKLADYSNQPQHF. DNA of the CDR3: TGTGCCAGCAGCCAAGATAAGTTAGCGGATTATAGCAATCAGCCCCAGCATTTT.

This chain links TRBV13 with TRBJ1-2; 11 bases are a match to TRBD1. This CDR3 has 14 amino acids. Per the germline V gene, CDR1 is PRHDT and CDR2 is FYEKMQ (reference sequence). After removal of 4 bases from V and 4 bases from J, the junction contained 2 bases not matched to a gene. CDR3 sequence reads: CASSSDRGLYGYTF. The CDR3 DNA follows: TGTGCCAGCAGCTCGGACAGGGGGCTCTATGGCTACACCTTC. Supplemented by reference TRBV13 and TRBJ1-2, the full variable domain reads AAGVIQSPRHLIKEKRETATLKCYPIPRHDTVYWYQQGPGQDPQFLISFYEKMQSDKGSIPDRFSAQQFSDYHSELNMSSLELGDSALYFCASSSDRGLYGYTFGSGTRLTVV.

This chain joins TRBV6-5 and TRBJ2-1; 7 nucleotides align to TRBD2. The V gene's germline CDR1 is MNHEY and CDR2 SVGAGI. V was clipped by 2 bases and J by 5 bases; unmatched bases: 9. CDR3 size: 16 residues. CDR3: CASSYGEWGGDNEQFF. DNA of the CDR3: TGTGCCAGCAGTTACGGGGAGTGGGGAGGGGACAATGAGCAGTTCTTC.

The rearrangement links TRBV6-5 to TRBJ1-3, with D perhaps TRBD1 (5 bases). Deletions cut 5 bases from V and 7 bases from J, with 18 bases between. CDR3 length: 15 residues. CDR1 MNHEY and CDR2 SVGAGI come from the germline V gene. CDR3 amino acids: CASSTRWVSGNTIYF. CDR3 DNA: TGTGCCAGCAGTACCAGATGGGTTTCAGGGAACACCATATATTTT.

The chain employs TRBV28 and TRBJ2-4, with TRBD2 matching over 7 bases. This CDR3 has 15 residues. CDR1 and CDR2 from the germline V gene are MDHEN and SYDVKM. With V trimmed by 5 bases and J by 0 bases, 4 bases remained unmatched. The CDR3 sequence: CASSTPSGAKNIQYF. The CDR3 coding sequence is TGTGCCAGCAGTACCCCTAGCGGAGCCAAAAACATTCAGTACTTC. Variable domain in full (rest from reference TRBV28 and TRBJ2-4): DVKVTQSSRYLVKRTGEKVFLECVQDMDHENMFWYRQDPGLGLRLIYFSYDVKMKEKGDIPEGYSVSREKKERFSLILESASTNQTSMYLCASSTPSGAKNIQYFGAGTRLSVL.

V and J are TRBV12-2 and TRBJ1-5; no DNA check was done on the table's D call, TRBD1. TRBV12-2 is a pseudogene. This CDR3 spans 19 amino acids. CDR3 sequence: CASRFGGQGNIWSNQPQHF. The CDR3 bases are TGTGCAAGTCGCTTTGGTGGACAGGGTAATATATGGAGCAATCAGCCCCAGCATTTT.

Only a few counts were recorded for this clone. The chain has TRBV4-3 and TRBJ1-4; D possibly corresponds to TRBD1 (5 bases). CDR1 is LGHNA, CDR2 YSLEER, per germline. Trimming removed 2 bases from V and 5 bases from J, with 15 bases in between. The length of the CDR3 is 16 residues. DNA of the CDR3: TGCGCCAGCAGCCAATTTGTTCAGGCAGGGAATGAAAAACTGTTTTTT. Translation gives CASSQFVQAGNEKLFF.

This clone showed up just once. The chain has TRBV3-1 (or the pseudogene TRBV3-2) and TRBJ1-4, with D unresolved. Trimming took off 0 bases at V and 8 bases at J, with 10 bases between the two ends. The CDR3 totals 14 residues. The germline gives CDR1 LGHDT, CDR2 YNNKEL (reference sequence). CDR3 DNA sequence: TGTGCCAGCAGCCAAGATTTAACAGACGAAAAACTGTTTTTT. It is translated as CASSQDLTDEKLFF.

The table lists this clone with a few counts. CDR3 DNA sequence: TGTGCCAGCAGTAAACAGGGCGGCTCCTATAATTCACCCCTCCACTTT. It codes for CASSKQGGSYNSPLHF. The chain recombines TRBV21-1 with TRBJ1-6; the tabulated D call, TRBD1, remains unverified against the DNA. TRBV21-1 is tagged as a pseudogene. The CDR3 length is 16 residues.

The chain is built from TRBV7-2 and TRBJ2-7, with D perhaps matching TRBD2 (6 bases). The CDR3 has 13 amino acids. Germline assignment: CDR1 SGHTA and CDR2 FQGNSA. Trimming left V 5 bases short and J 4 bases short, with 12 bases between. Here the CDR3 reads CASSEGLPYEQYF. The CDR3 DNA reads TGTGCCAGCAGCGAGGGACTGCCTTACGAGCAGTACTTC.

J is TRBJ2-3 and V is TRBV6-2 or TRBV6-3, with 7 bases aligning to TRBD2. Trimming at V came to 2 bases and at J to 4 bases, leaving 15 bases not matched to a gene. This CDR3 comprises 18 residues. Germline CDR1 reads MNHEY; CDR2 reads SVGEGT. The CDR3 region has the DNA TGTGCCAGCAGTTACCCAGTTGCGGGAGCGATCTTTCCAGATACGCAGTATTTT. Protein product: CASSYPVAGAIFPDTQYF.

V usage is TRBV7-9 and J usage is TRBJ1-2; no clear D. In germline, CDR1 is SEHNR, CDR2 FQNEAQ (reference sequence). This CDR3 region has 15 residues. V was clipped by 1 base and J by 8 bases, with 17 bases between them. In DNA, the CDR3 is TGTGCCAGCAGCTTAGACGTCCTATCTCTTGAGGGCTACACCTTC. Amino acid sequence: CASSLDVLSLEGYTF.